This T cell receptor beta chain derives from a study of spatial heterogeneity in lung cancer. Described time point: blood at routine non-recurrence follow-up after resection. Sequencing was performed on whole RNA extracted from tumor and nontumor lung tissue, or from frozen PBMC, and the material was left unsorted. The CDR3 is 16 amino acids. V dropped 3 bases and J dropped 2 bases, with 14 bases sitting between them. Germline CDR1 SEHNR, CDR2 FQNEAQ (reference sequence). MiXCR was run by TCRdb on the 5' RACE reads, yielding one entry per CDR3 protein. The repertoire has some 4,500 distinct CDR3 sequences, about 28% of them found once; the top ten carry approximately 5.4%.

The input for sequencing was PBMCs, taken at follow-up. This TCR was recovered from a male donor with early-stage non-small cell lung cancer. The chain recombines TRBV7-9 with TRBJ2-4; D remains ambiguous. CDR3 region: CASSFALSGPKNIQYF. The CDR3 DNA sequence: TGTGCCAGCAGCTTTGCTTTATCTGGACCCAAAAACATTCAGTACTTC.